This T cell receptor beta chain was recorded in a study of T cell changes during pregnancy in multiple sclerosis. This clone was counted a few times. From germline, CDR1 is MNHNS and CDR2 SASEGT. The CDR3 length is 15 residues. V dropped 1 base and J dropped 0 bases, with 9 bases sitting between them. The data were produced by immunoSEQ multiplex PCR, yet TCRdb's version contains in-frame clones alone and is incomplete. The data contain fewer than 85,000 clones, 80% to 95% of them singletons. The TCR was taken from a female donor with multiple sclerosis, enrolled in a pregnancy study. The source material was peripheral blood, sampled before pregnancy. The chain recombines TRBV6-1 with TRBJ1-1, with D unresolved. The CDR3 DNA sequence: TGTGCCAGCAGTGAAGAGGAGAACATGAACACTGAAGCTTTCTTT. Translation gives CASSEEENMNTEAFF.